This T cell receptor (beta chain) originates from a study of T cell changes during pregnancy in multiple sclerosis (dated by TCRdb to the late 2010s). Regarding the research as a whole: In women with multiple sclerosis, the researchers looked at how the T cell repertoire shifted as pregnancy progressed.

Turning to this clone: Its antigen is unknown. The input lacks base qualities; no much larger clone sits a single base away.

The method behind the library was the immunoSEQ multiplex PCR assay. TCRdb's version of the immuneACCESS table is confined to in-frame rearrangements and falls short of the full clone set. An unresolved V gene accounts for under half of the shortfall where checked; the remainder is of unknown origin. Counted in this sample were some 70,000 clones; around 92% of them appeared once. Over 1.3% of the sample belongs to the ten largest clones. The sample here was peripheral blood, taken in the second trimester of pregnancy. This TCR was recovered from a female donor in good health, enrolled as a control in a pregnancy study.

The CDR3 region: CASSLPRGGGSHEQYF. The nucleotide sequence is given as TGTGCCAGCAGCTTACCCCGTGGGGGAGGGTCCCACGAGCAGTACTTC. The rearrangement joined TRBV7-2 to TRBJ2-7; a stretch of 7 junction bases matches TRBD2. V has 2 bases trimmed and J has 5 bases trimmed; junction bases matching no gene number 12. In the germline V gene, CDR1 corresponds to SGHTA and CDR2 to FQGNSA. The CDR3 sequence holds 16 residues, the cysteine and phenylalanine included. The CDR3 DNA has 48 bases and is translated from base 1.